This record concerns one T cell receptor beta chain sequence. No treatment had been given to any patient before thyroid surgery. This record comes from a study of metastatic and nonmetastatic thyroid tumors. TCRdb called clones again from the PCR reads with MiXCR. The table has around 45,000 clones, roughly 3.2% seen once. The CDR3 runs 12 residues. Trimming took off 3 bases at V and 10 bases at J, with 7 bases between the two ends. Germline V gene data show CDR1 as SGHTA and CDR2 as FQGTGA. Sequencing input: blood. The TCR comes from a female donor with papillary thyroid cancer or a benign thyroid nodule (not recorded which). Some clones in this sample may be carry-over from other donors' samples. This sequence joins TRBV7-3 and TRBJ1-6, with D hard to call. The CDR3, as DNA: TGTGCCAGCAGCTTTGATGGATCACCCCTCCACTTT. This sequence encodes CASSFDGSPLHF.